Listed below are T cell receptor beta chains from one sample, sequenced in a study of shared clonotypes between healthy human individuals. Method: immunoSEQ multiplex PCR; TCRdb's copy keeps in-frame clones and lacks some. The sample lists 1.5 million to 1.9 million clones, approximately 98% occurring once. Sequenced input: naive CD4+ T cells sorted from blood. The receptor set was obtained from a man aged 25 to 40 in good health. CDR3s include the opening cysteine and the closing phenylalanine or tryptophan. The D gene is left open where the match is weak. The listing skips clone size in some rows; elsewhere it reads once, few, many or a size class.

D	V	size	J	DNA	CDR3
.	TRBV18	once	TRBJ1-3	TGTGCCAGCTCACCAACGGGGGCCCCGGGAAACACCATATATTTT	CASSPTGAPGNTIYF
.	TRBV6-5	.	TRBJ1-2	TGTGCCAGCAGTCCTTATTCCCTCGGGGTCTATGGCTACACCTTC	CASSPYSLGVYGYTF
.	TRBV5-1	.	TRBJ2-1	TGCGCCAGCAGCTTTTACAGGGAAAGATCGGGAAATGAGCAGTTCTTC	CASSFYRERSGNEQFF
.	TRBV18	.	TRBJ2-1	TGTGCCAGCTCACCAAATACAGGGTATGACAATGAGCAGTTCTTC	CASSPNTGYDNEQFF
.	TRBV4-1	.	TRBJ2-1	TGCGCCAGCAACCAGAATGATGAGCAGTTCTTC	CASNQNDEQFF
.	TRBV28	.	TRBJ2-2	TGTGCCAGCAGCGAGACCTTTCAGGGCTCCGGGGAGCTGTTTTTT	CASSETFQGSGELFF
.	TRBV7-9	.	TRBJ2-7	TGTGCCAGCAGCTTAGGAGGAGTGGTCGGGGAGCAGTACTTC	CASSLGGVVGEQYF
.	TRBV30	.	TRBJ2-4	TGTGCCTGGAGCAGCCTTTGGAACATTCAGTACTTC	CAWSSLWNIQYF
.	TRBV11-2	.	TRBJ1-1	TGTGCCAGCAGCTTAGGGAGGGGAGGGAGATGGACTGAAGCTTTCTTT	CASSLGRGGRWTEAFF
.	TRBV7-2	.	TRBJ2-3	TGTGCCAGCAGCTTAGTAGTTCGGGTAGGGGCAGATACGCAGTATTTT	CASSLVVRVGADTQYF
TRBD2	TRBV5-1	.	TRBJ2-1	TGCGCCAGCAGCGTGGGCGGGGGGCGAGGCAATGAGCAGTTCTTC	CASSVGGGRGNEQFF
.	TRBV6-4	.	TRBJ2-1	TGTGCCAGCAGTGATAGGAGTCGATTAAGCTCCTACAATGAGCAGTTCTTC	CASSDRSRLSSYNEQFF
.	TRBV7-9	.	TRBJ2-7	TGTGCCAGCAGCCTGCCCCCCCTTGGGGAGTACTTC	CASSLPPLGEYF
TRBD2	TRBV7-6	.	TRBJ2-2	TGTGCCAGCAGCTTACTAGCGGGAGGGCATACGGCCGGGGAGCTGTTTTTT	CASSLLAGGHTAGELFF